In this sample, the clone carrying this T cell receptor beta chain turned up a few times. Its antigen is currently unknown. PCR primers comprised 60 Vbeta and 13 Jbeta primers. Assay used: immunoSEQ multiplex PCR; TCRdb lists only in-frame clones, some missing. The sample comprises some 160,000 clones, less than 9.5% of which are singletons, and 1.8% rests with the top ten. This sample was included in a study of cytomegalovirus exposure and HLA in healthy donors. Germline-derived CDR1 and CDR2 are PRHDT and FYEKMQ (reference sequence). The CDR3 sequence is 17 residues long. The germline V and J ends were trimmed by 0 bases and 3 bases, with 18 bases remaining between them. Whole-study results and caveats: Roughly even sequencing depth across donors was the assumption behind the presence/absence analyses. Common viral pathogens seemed, in a later analysis, to connect with several of the most significant clusters. Cytomegalovirus status, reportedly, was diagnosed with high specificity and sensitivity by the classifier.

The sample taken for sequencing was PBMCs. The receptor was derived from a male donor in good health and CMV-seronegative. This sequence joins TRBV13 and TRBJ2-7, with D possibly matching TRBD2 (6 bases). CDR3 in amino acids: CASSLGSPYSGYYEQYF. The CDR3 DNA reads as TGTGCCAGCAGCTTAGGCTCCCCGTACAGCGGGTACTACGAGCAGTACTTC. The complete variable domain, with remaining parts taken from reference TRBV13 and TRBJ2-7, reads AAGVIQSPRHLIKEKRETATLKCYPIPRHDTVYWYQQGPGQDPQFLISFYEKMQSDKGSIPDRFSAQQFSDYHSELNMSSLELGDSALYFCASSLGSPYSGYYEQYFGPGTRLTVT.